This T cell receptor (beta chain) was found in a study of blood T cell repertoires in COVID-19. Turning to the study itself: PBMCs, B-cell-depleted T cells, or T cells were the source of the cDNA or gDNA that made up the material.

Produced via immunoSEQ multiplex PCR; TCRdb's table is partial and in-frame only. The sample includes 130,000 to 150,000 clones, approximately 81% of them seen just once. Sequenced material: peripheral blood. The sequence was collected from a human donor with acute or convalescent COVID-19. The donor label of this sample is uncertain.

The CDR3 DNA is TGTGCCAGCAGCGCGAGACCGACAGGCGCTACTGAAGCTTTCTTT. Its protein is CASSARPTGATEAFF. The genes are TRBV9 and TRBJ1-1, with D possibly being TRBD1 (6 bases). Trimming took 3 bases from V and 5 from J, leaving 17 bases between them. The CDR3 sequence is 15 residues long. The germline V gene has CDR1 SGDLS and CDR2 YYNGEE.